Each of the 13 T cell receptor beta chains below was sequenced from the same sample in a study of CD8 T cells in ankylosing spondylitis (TCRdb year 2017). Libraries were constructed by 5' RACE. The run used an Illumina HiSeq 2500. TCRdb's own reprocessing of the public reads used fastp at Q25 and MiXCR and kept productive beta chains. Each record represents a unique CDR3 protein, reported with the most common genes and DNA among its rows. Across this sample there are around 88,000 distinct CDR3 sequences, with about 8.8% seen only once. Just over 5% of the sample goes to the ten largest clones. The specimen sequenced was blood, either unsorted or a sorted T cell fraction (not recorded which). These TCRs come from a male donor with ankylosing spondylitis or in good health (not recorded which).

The chain combines TRBV12-3 or TRBV12-4 with TRBJ1-1; 7 positions agree with TRBD1. Germline trimming cut 11 bases from V and 1 base from J; bases unmatched to any gene: 22. This CDR3 comprises 18 residues. CDR3 bases: TGTGCCTTCTGTTTAGAGTGGAGTCCGGGACAGTGGAACACTGAAGCTTTCTTT. Translated: CAFCLEWSPGQWNTEAFF.

The table lists this clonotype with many counts. The chain links TRBV28 to TRBJ2-2; unclear D gene. The CDR3 length is 16 residues. Trimming removed 2 bases at V and 0 bases at J, with 10 bases between. Germline V CDR1 and CDR2: MDHEN, SYDVKM. This CDR3 is CASSLVASPNTGELFF. In nucleotides, the CDR3 is TGTGCCAGCAGTTTAGTGGCCAGCCCGAACACCGGGGAGCTGTTTTTT.

A few counts support this clonotype. CDR3 protein: CSARMVWTGGASSTDTQYF. The CDR3 DNA is TGCAGCGCCCGTATGGTGTGGACAGGGGGCGCATCTAGCACAGATACGCAGTATTTT. The chain couples TRBV29-1 to TRBJ2-3; 11 bases are a match to TRBD1. The germline gives CDR1 SQVTM, CDR2 ANQGSEA. This CDR3 comprises 19 residues. The junction had 18 bases not matched to a gene; V was cut back by 7 bases and J by 0 bases.

The genes are TRBV11-2 and TRBJ2-2; D is uncertain. Trimming cost V 5 bases and J 8 bases, with 12 bases left between them. Germline V gene data show CDR1 as SGHAT and CDR2 as FQNNGV. The CDR3 extends over 13 amino acids. The CDR3 sequence is CASSPSSAGELFF. The CDR3 DNA reads as TGTGCCAGCAGCCCCTCCTCGGCAGGGGAGCTGTTTTTT. Full variable domain (remainder filled in from reference TRBV11-2 and TRBJ2-2): EAGVAQSPRYKIIEKRQSVAFWCNPISGHATLYWYQQILGQGPKLLIQFQNNGVVDDSQLPKDRFSAERLKGVDSTLKIQPAKLEDSAVYLCASSPSSAGELFFGEGSRLTVL.

The rearrangement joins TRBV6-1 to TRBJ2-1; TRBD1 aligns across 11 bases. V was pared by 11 bases and J by 7 bases, with 10 bases of the junction left unmatched. This CDR3 contains 14 residues. Germline lookup yields CDR1 MNHNS and CDR2 SASEGT. CDR3 region: CAGQGQGVGNEQFF. CDR3 coding DNA: TGTGCCGGACAGGGACAGGGGGTGGGTAATGAGCAGTTCTTC.

This clonotype was counted ten times or more. The rearrangement links TRBV20-1 to TRBJ2-1; D unclear. V shed 1 base and J shed 4 bases, with 5 bases lying between them. The CDR3 extends over 12 amino acids. Germline CDR1 is DFQATT and CDR2 is SNEGSKA (reference sequence). The DNA for the CDR3 is TGCAGTGCTAGAGTAGGGTACAATGAGCAGTTCTTC. Translating it yields CSARVGYNEQFF.

CDR3 DNA: TGTGCCAGCAGCTTAGTTCCCCCCAGCCACCCTTTATACGAGCAGTACTTC. It is translated as CASSLVPPSHPLYEQYF. The chain uses TRBV7-9 and TRBJ2-7; D ambiguous. Germline CDR1 SEHNR, CDR2 FQNEAQ (reference sequence). The V end was cut by 1 base, the J end by 4 bases, with 20 bases between. The CDR3 consists of 17 residues. Full variable domain (rest looked up from reference TRBV7-9 and TRBJ2-7): DTGVSQNPRHKITKRGQNVTFRCDPISEHNRLYWYRQTLGQGPEFLTYFQNEAQLEKSRLLSDRFSAERPKGSFSTLEIQRTEQGDSAMYLCASSLVPPSHPLYEQYFGPGTRLTVT.

This clonotype was observed at least ten times. This chain uses TRBV28 with TRBJ1-2; 8 bases are a match to TRBD1. V was pared by 10 bases and J by 4 bases, with 8 bases of the junction left unmatched. CDR1 and CDR2 from the germline V gene are MDHEN and SYDVKM. This CDR3 has 13 residues. The chain's CDR3 is CATEDRGLYGYTF. The CDR3 bases are TGTGCCACCGAAGACAGGGGCCTCTATGGCTACACCTTC.

This clonotype was picked up many times. The rearrangement joins TRBV5-1 to TRBJ2-3; D is unclear. The CDR3 totals 14 residues. CDR1 and CDR2 from the germline V gene are SGHRS and YFSETQ. V was clipped by 0 bases and J by 4 bases, with 9 bases between them. Here the CDR3 DNA reads TGCGCCAGCAGCTTGGCTACCGGGTCAGATACGCAGTATTTT. Translation: CASSLATGSDTQYF.

This clonotype was observed at least ten times. The chain combines TRBV12-3 or TRBV12-4 with TRBJ2-6; no reliable D call. The CDR3 covers 14 residues. Trimming took 4 bases from V and 2 from J, leaving 6 bases between them. DNA of the CDR3: TGTGCCAGCAGTTCGAATCCTGGGGCCAACGTCCTGACTTTC. Translation: CASSSNPGANVLTF.

At least ten counts were recorded for this clonotype. The chain links TRBV5-1 to TRBJ1-1; D is possibly TRBD1 (5 bases). This CDR3 has 15 amino acids. Germline V lookup: CDR1 SGHRS, CDR2 YFSETQ. V was pared by 0 bases and J by 6 bases, with 15 bases between. This chain's CDR3 is CASSLGRGSRAEAFF. The CDR3 coding sequence is TGCGCCAGCAGCTTGGGTAGGGGCTCTAGGGCTGAAGCTTTCTTT.

Ten or more counts support this clonotype. The chain joins TRBV19 to TRBJ1-2, with D perhaps TRBD1 (5 bases). The CDR3 consists of 14 residues. Trimming removed 5 bases at V and 5 bases at J, with 15 bases between. Germline V gene data show CDR1 as LNHDA and CDR2 as SQIVND (reference sequence). CDR3 in amino acids: CASSPIGGGYGYTF. DNA of the CDR3: TGTGCCAGTAGTCCGATCGGGGGTGGGTATGGCTACACCTTC.

This clonotype was seen at least ten times. The gene calls are TRBV7-2 and TRBJ1-2, with D perhaps matching TRBD1 (6 bases). Germline assignment: CDR1 SGHTA and CDR2 FQGNSA. This CDR3 region has 12 residues. Trimming removed 7 bases from V and 5 bases from J, with 11 bases in between. The CDR3 loop is CASTEGGYGYTF. DNA of the CDR3: TGTGCCAGCACCGAGGGGGGATATGGCTACACCTTC.